This note documents a single T cell receptor beta chain sequence. What it binds is not known. Using a J-beta primer mix together with a sample-barcoded 5' primer, a second PCR was run for roughly 7 to 11 cycles. TCRdb re-derived calls from the 5' RACE reads in MiXCR, one entry per CDR3 protein. The sample yields some 1,500,000 distinct CDR3 sequences, approximately 43% seen once. This sample was taken from a study of blood T cells in healthy people across ages. General observations from the study: Shifts in expanded clonotypes may have been confounded by donor CMV status, which was unknown. A greater number of naive CD4+ cells and higher diversity distinguished long-lived donors from aged donors.

This CDR3 is built from 17 residues. V was cut by 0 bases and J by 0 bases, with 15 bases left in between. Germline CDR1 and CDR2: LGHNA and YSLEER. The source of this sequence is a woman aged 18 to 35 in good health. The rearrangement joins TRBV4-3 to TRBJ2-7, with a tentative D call TRBD2 (5 bases). Sequenced input: blood. This CDR3 is CASSQEISGAVSYEQYF. CDR3 bases: TGCGCCAGCAGCCAAGAAATATCAGGAGCGGTCTCCTACGAGCAGTACTTC.